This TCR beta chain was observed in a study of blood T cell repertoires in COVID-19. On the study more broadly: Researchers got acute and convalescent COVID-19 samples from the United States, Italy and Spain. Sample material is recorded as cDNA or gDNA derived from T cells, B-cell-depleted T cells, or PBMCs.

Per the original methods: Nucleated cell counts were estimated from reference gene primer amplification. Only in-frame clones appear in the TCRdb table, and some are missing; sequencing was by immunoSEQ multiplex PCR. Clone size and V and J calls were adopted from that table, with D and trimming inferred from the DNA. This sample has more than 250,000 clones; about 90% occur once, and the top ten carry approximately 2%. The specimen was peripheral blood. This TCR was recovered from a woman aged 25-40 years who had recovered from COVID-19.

In DNA, the CDR3 is TGTGCCAGCAACCGGGGAGGGTCGGGGAACACCGGGGAGCTGTTTTTT. Translating gives CASNRGGSGNTGELFF. The chain recombines TRBV7-2 with TRBJ2-2, with 7 positions matching TRBD2. Germline trimming cut 7 bases from V and 1 base from J; bases unmatched to any gene: 9. Germline V gene data show CDR1 as SGHTA and CDR2 as FQGNSA. The CDR3 is 16 residues long.